The text below deals with one TCR beta chain. Losses at the gene ends were 5 bases for V and 2 bases for J; bases not matched to a gene: 7. Germline CDR1 and CDR2: SQVTM and ANQGSEA. CDR3 length: 15 residues. The data are from a study of blood T cell repertoires in COVID-19. Study information: Spain, Italy and the United States supplied samples that represented acute and convalescent COVID-19. PBMCs, B-cell-depleted T cells, or T cells were the source of the cDNA or gDNA that made up the material.

In the source study's methods: Nucleated cell counts were estimated from reference gene primer amplification. Here immunoSEQ multiplex PCR was the method, and the copy in TCRdb shows in-frame clones only, minus some. The V and J calls and clone size were taken over from that table, and D and trimming were inferred from the DNA. Of 150,000 to 200,000 clones in the sample, less than 85% are singletons; the top ten hold roughly 7%. Seattle's cohort entered during active infection and was followed longitudinally. The TCR was taken from a woman in her forties with COVID-19, enrolled during active disease. The V call is TRBV29-1, the J call TRBJ2-4; 9 bases line up with TRBD1. The specimen was peripheral blood. CDR3 DNA: TGCAGCGTTAGACAGGGGGTCGAGACCAAAAACATTCAGTACTTC. Amino acids: CSVRQGVETKNIQYF.